This T cell receptor beta chain was identified in a study of blood T cell repertoires in COVID-19. Study-wide context: The United States, Italy and Spain provided the acute and convalescent COVID-19 samples. Nucleic acid was either cDNA or gDNA, and it came from T cells, B-cell-depleted T cells, or PBMCs.

Using immunoSEQ multiplex PCR, the repertoire was profiled, and TCRdb retains in-frame clones only, with some absent. The repertoire has 150,000 to 200,000 clones, 81% of them found once; the top ten carry roughly 6%. Ages ranged from roughly 18 to 100 years, with residence in 24 US areas. The germline gives CDR1 SGHAT, CDR2 FQNNGV. The CDR3 has 15 residues. The V gene end was trimmed by 2 bases and the J gene end by 2 bases; junction bases not matched to a gene: 2. Sequenced material: PBMCs or T cells enriched from blood (not recorded which). This chain connects TRBV11-2 to TRBJ2-5, with 10 bases matching TRBD2. The TCR was taken from a woman aged 40 to 50 with acute COVID-19. For the CDR3, the DNA is TGTGCCAGCAGCTTAACTAGCGGGGAGCAAGAGACCCAGTACTTC. Amino acids: CASSLTSGEQETQYF.